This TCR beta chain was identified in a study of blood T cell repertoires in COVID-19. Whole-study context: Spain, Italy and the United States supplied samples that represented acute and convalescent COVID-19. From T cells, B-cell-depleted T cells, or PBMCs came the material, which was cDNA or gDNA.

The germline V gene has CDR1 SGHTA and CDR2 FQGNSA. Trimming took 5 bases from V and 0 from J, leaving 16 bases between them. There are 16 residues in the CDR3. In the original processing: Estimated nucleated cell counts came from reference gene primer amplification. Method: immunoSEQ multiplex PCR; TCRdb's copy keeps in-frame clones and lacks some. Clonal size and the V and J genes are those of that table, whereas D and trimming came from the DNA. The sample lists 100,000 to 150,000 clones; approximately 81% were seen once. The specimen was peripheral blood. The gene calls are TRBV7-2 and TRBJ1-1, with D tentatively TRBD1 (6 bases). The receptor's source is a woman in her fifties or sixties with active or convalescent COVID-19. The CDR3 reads CASSPPYTGMNTEAFF. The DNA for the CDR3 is TGTGCCAGCAGCCCACCTTACACAGGGATGAACACTGAAGCTTTCTTT.